This TCR beta chain derives from a study of blood T cell repertoires in COVID-19. This CDR3 has 15 amino acids. Trimming at V came to 2 bases and at J to 3 bases, leaving 2 bases not matched to a gene. CDR1 and CDR2 from the germline V gene are MNHEY and SVGEGT. This clone occurred many times. Individuals aged about 18 to 89 years were recruited from fewer than 25 US areas. Method: immunoSEQ multiplex PCR; TCRdb's copy keeps in-frame clones and lacks some. The data show roughly 180,000 clones, with around 82% seen just once and 18% held by the top ten. The sample consisted of PBMCs or T cells enriched from blood (not recorded which). The clonotype originates from a man in his sixties who had recovered from COVID-19. The chain joins TRBV6-2 or TRBV6-3 to TRBJ2-7; TRBD2 matches at 12 bases. The CDR3 is CASSYQTSGSYEQYF. The CDR3 nucleotides are TGTGCCAGCAGTTACCAGACTAGCGGGAGCTACGAGCAGTACTTC.